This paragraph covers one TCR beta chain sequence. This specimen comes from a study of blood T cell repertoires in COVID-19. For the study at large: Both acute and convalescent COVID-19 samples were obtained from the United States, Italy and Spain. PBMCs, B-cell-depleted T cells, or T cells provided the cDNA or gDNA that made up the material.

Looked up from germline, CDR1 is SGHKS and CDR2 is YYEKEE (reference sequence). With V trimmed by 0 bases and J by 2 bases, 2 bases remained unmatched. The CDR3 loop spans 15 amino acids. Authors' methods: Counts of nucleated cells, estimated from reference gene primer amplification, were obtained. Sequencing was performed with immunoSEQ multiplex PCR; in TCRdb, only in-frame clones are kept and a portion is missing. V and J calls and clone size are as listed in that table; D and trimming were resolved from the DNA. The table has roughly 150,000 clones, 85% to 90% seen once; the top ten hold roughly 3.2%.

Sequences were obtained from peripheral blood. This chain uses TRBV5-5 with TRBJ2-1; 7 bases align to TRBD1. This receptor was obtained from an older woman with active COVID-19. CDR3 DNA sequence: TGTGCCAGCAGCTTGGGACAGGGCCCCTACAATGAGCAGTTCTTC. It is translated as CASSLGQGPYNEQFF. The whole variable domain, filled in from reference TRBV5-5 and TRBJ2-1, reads DAGVTQSPTHLIKTRGQQVTLRCSPISGHKSVSWYQQVLGQGPQFIFQYYEKEERGRGNFPDRFSARQFPNYSSELNVNALLLGDSALYLCASSLGQGPYNEQFFGPGTRLTVL.